The T cell receptor (beta chain) described here comes from a study of shared T cell receptors in the human thymus. The CDR3 has 10 amino acids. Germline CDR1 and CDR2: DFQATT and SNEGSKA (reference sequence). Method: immunoSEQ multiplex PCR; TCRdb's copy keeps in-frame clones and lacks some. The sample shows 600,000 or so clones, about 87% of them seen only once. Separately, the same data were catalogued under a study of human thymus T cells. That work adds: The donor group consisted of healthy Finnish infants who were having corrective surgery for congenital heart defects. Thymic tissue was derived from resections collected during corrective heart surgery. V and J genes seemed to be used with bias in thymic and blood repertoires. Related work showed strongly overlapping thymic repertoires across unrelated individuals.

The receptor comes from a boy younger than two with a congenital heart defect. The specimen was thymocytes. The chain is built from TRBV20-1 and TRBJ2-1; tentatively, D is TRBD1 (6 bases). The CDR3 here is CNNRVDEQFF. The DNA for the CDR3 is TGCAACAACAGGGTTGATGAGCAGTTCTTC.